This T cell receptor (beta chain) was recovered during a study of blood T cell repertoires in COVID-19. For the study at large: From T cells, B-cell-depleted T cells, or PBMCs came the material, which was cDNA or gDNA.

Germline V gene lookup returns CDR1 MNHNY and CDR2 SVGAGI (reference sequence). CDR3 length: 17 residues. V was pared by 5 bases and J by 7 bases, with 13 bases of the junction left unmatched. Measured with immunoSEQ multiplex PCR; TCRdb has only the in-frame clones, and not every one. This sample carries under 200,000 clones, 60% to 85% of them seen once, and the ten largest clones take 2.5% to 3.5%. The sample holds a few counts of this clone. The V gene is TRBV6-6, the J gene TRBJ2-2; 10 bases agree with TRBD1. The sequenced sample consisted of peripheral blood. The receptor was derived from an older man with acute or convalescent COVID-19. CDR3 protein: CASSRISGTGVVGELFF. The CDR3 nucleotides read TGTGCCAGCAGTCGAATTAGCGGGACAGGGGTCGTCGGGGAGCTGTTTTTT.